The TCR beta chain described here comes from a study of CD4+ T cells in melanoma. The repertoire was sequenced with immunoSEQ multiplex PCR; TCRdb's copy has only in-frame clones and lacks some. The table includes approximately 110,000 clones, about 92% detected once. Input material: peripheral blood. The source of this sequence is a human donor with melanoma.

CDR3 amino acids: CASSLRYLLVPYEQYF. The CDR3 DNA reads as TGTGCCAGCAGTTTAAGGTACCTTTTGGTCCCCTACGAGCAGTACTTC. The chain uses TRBV27 and TRBJ2-7, with D hard to call. V was cut by 2 bases and J by 2 bases, with 16 bases left in between. CDR1 is MNHEY and CDR2 is SMNVEV in the germline V gene (reference sequence). This CDR3 comprises 16 residues.